Shown below are 31 T cell receptor beta chains from a single sample sequenced in a study of CD8+ T cells in alopecia areata. Extraction and reverse transcription of RNA yielded cDNA as the sequencing template. Method: immunoSEQ multiplex PCR; TCRdb's copy keeps in-frame clones and lacks some. The sample has about 190,000 clones; approximately 57% are singletons. Treatment noted: oral pan-JAK inhibitor, 5-10 mg twice daily. The specimen comprised CD4+ T cells sorted from blood, sampled at week 24, from a patient treated with tofacitinib. Receptor source: a human donor with alopecia areata.

V is TRBV29-1 and J is TRBJ1-2; D unresolved. V shed 4 bases and J shed 4 bases, with 19 bases lying between them. The CDR3 is 15 amino acids. Germline-derived CDR1 and CDR2 are SQVTM and ANQGSEA. CDR3 DNA sequence: TGCAGCGTTGTCGCCAGATTAAATCCTGCCTATGGCTACACCTTC. This codes for CSVVARLNPAYGYTF.

V is TRBV2 and J is TRBJ2-2; 9 bases align to TRBD1. V was pared by 7 bases and J by 0 bases, with 9 bases of the junction left unmatched. CDR3 length equals 17 residues. CDR1 is SNHLY and CDR2 is FYNNEI in the germline V gene. CDR3 in amino acids: CASTVYGTGTNTGELFF. CDR3 nucleotides: TGTGCCAGCACCGTTTATGGGACAGGGACGAACACCGGGGAGCTGTTTTTT.

The chain is built from TRBV5-6 and TRBJ2-7, with TRBD1 identical over 8 bases. The V gene's germline CDR1 is SGHDT and CDR2 YYEEEE. The V gene end was trimmed by 2 bases and the J gene end by 7 bases; junction bases not matched to a gene: 8. The CDR3 extends over 14 amino acids. CDR3 bases: TGTGCCAGCAGCTTCCCCCAGACAGGGGATGAGCAGTACTTC. Translated, it gives CASSFPQTGDEQYF.

This clone was picked up a small number of times. This chain connects TRBV7-9 to TRBJ1-5, with 9 nucleotides matching TRBD1. Germline assignment: CDR1 SEHNR and CDR2 FQNEAQ (reference sequence). Trimming cost V 4 bases and J 2 bases; bases outside gene matches: 6. CDR3 length: 16 amino acids. In DNA form, the CDR3 reads TGTGCCAGCAGCTCTACAGGGGGCGTAGGCAATCAGCCCCAGCATTTT. It specifies CASSSTGGVGNQPQHF.

This rearrangement joins TRBV7-2 to TRBJ1-2; 9 nucleotides agree with TRBD1. The CDR3 sequence is 15 residues long. Germline loops: CDR1 SGHTA, CDR2 FQGNSA. The V segment lost 1 base and the J segment 4 bases; nucleotides outside the gene matches: 4. In DNA, the CDR3 is TGTGCCAGCAGCTTAGTGGGGACAGGGCTCTATGGCTACACCTTC. It translates to CASSLVGTGLYGYTF.

The genes are TRBV30 and TRBJ2-2, with D tentatively TRBD2 (5 bases). The CDR3 is made up of 13 amino acids. Germline loops: CDR1 GTSNPN, CDR2 SVGIG (reference sequence). V was cut by 0 bases and J by 3 bases, with 5 bases left in between. The CDR3 bases are TGTGCCTGGAGTGTACTAGACACCGGGGAGCTGTTTTTT. Its protein is CAWSVLDTGELFF.

The rearrangement links TRBV27 to TRBJ1-2, with D perhaps matching TRBD1 (5 bases). The V gene lost 5 bases and the J gene lost 4 bases, with 11 bases spanning the gap. CDR3 length equals 13 residues. Germline V gives CDR1 MNHEY, CDR2 SMNVEV (reference sequence). In DNA form, the CDR3 reads TGTGCCAGCAGTCCAGGGTTAAGCTATGGCTACACCTTC. Translated: CASSPGLSYGYTF.

The V and J genes are TRBV30 and TRBJ2-2; 12 nucleotides agree with TRBD2. V shed 6 bases and J 2 bases; nucleotides not matched to a gene: 1. This CDR3 spans 14 amino acids. Germline CDR1 is GTSNPN and CDR2 is SVGIG (reference sequence). The CDR3 spells CACGLAGNTGELFF. The CDR3 DNA sequence: TGTGCCTGCGGACTAGCGGGAAACACCGGGGAGCTGTTTTTT.

V and J are TRBV7-9 and TRBJ2-2; D gene uncertain. The CDR3 extends over 15 amino acids. Looked up from germline, CDR1 is SEHNR and CDR2 is FQNEAQ (reference sequence). V was shortened by 2 bases and J by 4 bases, with 11 bases between the two germline ends. The CDR3 spells CASSLLATGTGELFF. Written as DNA, the CDR3 is TGTGCCAGCAGCTTATTGGCGACGGGCACCGGGGAGCTGTTTTTT.

This clone was recorded a few times. The chain employs TRBV5-1 and TRBJ1-6; no clear D. V lost 3 bases, J lost 10 bases, and 11 bases lay in between. Germline V CDR1 and CDR2: SGHRS, YFSETQ. The CDR3 contains 13 residues. CDR3: CASSSDVASPLHF. Here the CDR3 DNA reads TGCGCCAGCAGCTCGGATGTGGCGTCACCCCTCCACTTT.

The chain combines TRBV25-1 with TRBJ2-2; 7 positions agree with TRBD1. With 7 bases clipped from V and 2 bases from J, the junction kept 7 bases outside the gene matches. CDR3 length equals 15 residues. Germline V gene sequence: CDR1 MGHDK, CDR2 SYGVNS. The CDR3 coding sequence is TGTGCCAGCACGCCTCAGGGGGTTAACACCGGGGAGCTGTTTTTT. Protein sequence: CASTPQGVNTGELFF.

This chain links TRBV2 with TRBJ2-3; D gene uncertain. Germline values: CDR1 SNHLY, CDR2 FYNNEI. The CDR3 contains 18 residues. Trimming took off 0 bases at V and 4 bases at J, with 20 bases between the two ends. CDR3 loop: CASSEALRRAPSADTQYF. As DNA, the CDR3 is TGTGCCAGCAGTGAAGCGCTTCGAAGGGCCCCTTCCGCAGATACGCAGTATTTT.

This sequence joins TRBV7-2 and TRBJ2-5, with D unclear. Germline V lookup: CDR1 SGHTA, CDR2 FQGNSA. V lost 7 bases and J 2 bases, leaving 11 bases between the germline ends. The CDR3 consists of 13 residues. In nucleotides, the CDR3 is TGTGCCAGCACCAAGACATATCAAGAGACCCAGTACTTC. Amino acids: CASTKTYQETQYF.

This clone has more than one count but fewer than ten. V and J are TRBV25-1 and TRBJ1-2; 7 positions agree with TRBD1. Trimming at V came to 4 bases and at J to 7 bases, leaving 6 bases not matched to a gene. Looked up from germline, CDR1 is MGHDK and CDR2 is SYGVNS. CDR3 length: 13 residues. For the CDR3, the DNA is TGTGCCAGCAGTGTAACAGGGGCTCGTGGCTACACCTTC. Its translation: CASSVTGARGYTF.

The chain recombines TRBV6-1 with TRBJ2-1; D ambiguous. CDR1 is MNHNS, CDR2 SASEGT, per germline. The CDR3 extends over 13 amino acids. Trimming removed 7 bases from V and 9 bases from J, with 16 bases in between. In DNA, the CDR3 is TGTGCCAGCATCGACTTCTATGGGCTTGAGCAGTTCTTC. Translated: CASIDFYGLEQFF.

This clone is a singleton in its sample. V gene TRBV2 combines with J gene TRBJ2-3; D tentatively fits TRBD1 or TRBD2 (5 bases each). Germline CDR1 SNHLY, CDR2 FYNNEI. The CDR3 totals 17 residues. Trimming removed 7 bases at V and 0 bases at J, with 20 bases between. The CDR3 coding sequence is TGTGCCAGCACCTCGGGGCCCCCATCTTCTAGCACAGATACGCAGTATTTT. Translating it yields CASTSGPPSSSTDTQYF.

CDR3 sequence (DNA): TGTGCCTGGAGTAAGGAGGGACAGGGAAATCAGCCCCAGCATTTT. This translates into CAWSKEGQGNQPQHF. The chain is built from TRBV30 and TRBJ1-5; 9 bases match TRBD1. Germline V gives CDR1 GTSNPN, CDR2 SVGIG (reference sequence). This CDR3 has 15 residues. The V segment lost 2 bases and the J segment 4 bases; nucleotides outside the gene matches: 6.

This clone was recorded a few times. This chain connects TRBV30 to TRBJ2-2; perhaps TRBD1 as D (6 bases). CDR1 GTSNPN and CDR2 SVGIG come from the germline V gene (reference sequence). V lost 4 bases, J lost 0 bases, and 18 bases lay in between. The CDR3 totals 17 residues. The CDR3 reads CAWMGILGQPNTGELFF. In DNA form, the CDR3 reads TGTGCCTGGATGGGTATTCTCGGACAGCCGAACACCGGGGAGCTGTTTTTT.

The gene calls are TRBV30 and TRBJ2-5; 8 bases match TRBD1. The CDR3 loop spans 13 amino acids. Germline CDR1 GTSNPN, CDR2 SVGIG (reference sequence). After removal of 3 bases from V and 5 bases from J, the junction contained 5 bases not matched to a gene. CDR3 in amino acids: CAWRPGGAETQYF. For the CDR3, the DNA is TGTGCCTGGAGGCCAGGGGGCGCGGAGACCCAGTACTTC. Based on the CDR3 plus reference TRBV30 and TRBJ2-5, the full variable domain is SQTIHQWPATLVQPVGSPLSLECTVEGTSNPNLYWYRQAAGRGLQLLFYSVGIGQISSEVPQNLSASRPQDRQFILSSKKLLLSDSGFYLCAWRPGGAETQYFGPGTRLLVL.

This chain uses TRBV7-9 with TRBJ2-3; TRBD1 is a possible D gene (7 bases). V dropped 2 bases and J dropped 1 base, with 10 bases sitting between them. Germline V gene data show CDR1 as SEHNR and CDR2 as FQNEAQ (reference sequence). CDR3 length equals 15 residues. Here the CDR3 reads CASSLQGGGTDTQYF. For the CDR3, the DNA is TGTGCCAGCAGCTTACAGGGGGGAGGCACAGATACGCAGTATTTT.

V gene TRBV5-1 combines with J gene TRBJ2-1; D remains unclear. V was trimmed by 2 bases and J by 5 bases, leaving 11 bases between them. The CDR3 extends over 14 amino acids. The germline gives CDR1 SGHRS, CDR2 YFSETQ. The CDR3 sequence is CASSLGPGNNEQFF. The CDR3, as DNA: TGCGCCAGCAGCTTAGGTCCAGGAAACAATGAGCAGTTCTTC.

In its sample, this clone was seen a few times. The rearrangement links TRBV18 to TRBJ2-5; D gene uncertain. The V gene's germline CDR1 is KGHSH and CDR2 LQKENI. The CDR3 sequence is 12 residues long. The V and J ends lost 5 bases and 5 bases respectively, with 9 bases between them. The CDR3 nucleotides read TGTGCCAGCTCAACCGGAGCGGAGACCCAGTACTTC. It translates to CASSTGAETQYF. Drawing the rest from reference TRBV18 and TRBJ2-5, the complete variable domain is NAGVMQNPRHLVRRRGQEARLRCSPMKGHSHVYWYRQLPEEGLKFMVYLQKENIIDESGMPKERFSAEFPKEGPSILRIQQVVRGDSAAYFCASSTGAETQYFGPGTRLLVL.

The rearrangement links TRBV6-5 to TRBJ2-7, with D perhaps TRBD1 (6 bases). V gave up 4 bases and J gave up 5 bases, with 12 bases separating them. From germline, CDR1 is MNHEY and CDR2 SVGAGI. The CDR3 totals 13 residues. The DNA for the CDR3 is TGTGCCAGCAGTTTATCCGGGACAAACGAGCAGTACTTC. Translation: CASSLSGTNEQYF.

The chain uses TRBV7-2 and TRBJ2-1; TRBD1 agrees at 8 bases. The CDR3 has 16 residues. Germline V CDR1 and CDR2: SGHTA, FQGNSA. Trimming cost V 2 bases and J 2 bases; bases outside gene matches: 5. CDR3: CASSLLGTGTYNEQFF. The CDR3 region has the DNA TGTGCCAGCAGCTTATTGGGGACAGGAACCTACAATGAGCAGTTCTTC. Combining the CDR3 with reference TRBV7-2 and TRBJ2-1 gives the whole variable domain GAGVSQSPSNKVTEKGKDVELRCDPISGHTALYWYRQSLGQGLEFLIYFQGNSAPDKSGLPSDRFSAERTGGSVSTLTIQRTQQEDSAVYLCASSLLGTGTYNEQFFGPGTRLTVL.

In its sample, this clone was seen once. The chain links TRBV2 to TRBJ1-4; possibly TRBD1 for D (6 bases). Trimming cost V 4 bases and J 13 bases, with 19 bases left between them. Looked up from germline, CDR1 is SNHLY and CDR2 is FYNNEI. The CDR3 is 14 residues long. Here the CDR3 DNA reads TGTGCCAGCAGTGCTCTGGGGGTGGACAGTGGACTGTTTTTT. It encodes CASSALGVDSGLFF.

The genes are TRBV27 and TRBJ2-1; the D gene is possibly TRBD2 (7 bases). Trimming stripped 3 bases from V and 8 bases from J, with 14 bases between. CDR1 MNHEY and CDR2 SMNVEV come from the germline V gene (reference sequence). The length of the CDR3 is 14 residues. In nucleotides, the CDR3 is TGTGCCAGCAGTTTTGGGGGGGGCCTGGATGAGCAGTTCTTC. Translating it yields CASSFGGGLDEQFF.

The chain couples TRBV5-1 to TRBJ1-1, with D hard to call. Trimming left V 0 bases short and J 4 bases short, with 10 bases between. Per germline, CDR1 SGHRS and CDR2 YFSETQ. The CDR3 is made up of 14 amino acids. The CDR3, as DNA: TGCGCCAGCAGCTTGGAGGTTGTAAGCACTGAAGCTTTCTTT. It encodes CASSLEVVSTEAFF.

The chain is built from TRBV7-8 and TRBJ2-7, with TRBD2 matching 11 bases. Unmatched junction bases numbered 12, after V lost 2 bases and J lost 0 bases. The CDR3 has 19 amino acids. Germline CDR1 is SGHVS and CDR2 is FQNEAQ. This chain's CDR3 is CASSLLGLAGSPFSYEQYF. CDR3 coding DNA: TGTGCCAGCAGCTTATTAGGACTAGCGGGTTCCCCATTCTCCTACGAGCAGTACTTC.

This chain links TRBV6-5 with TRBJ1-3; D ambiguous. Germline V lookup: CDR1 MNHEY, CDR2 SVGAGI. Trimming left V 6 bases short and J 0 bases short, with 9 bases between. The CDR3 loop spans 14 amino acids. Here the CDR3 reads CASRGGGSGNTIYF. CDR3 coding DNA: TGTGCCAGCAGGGGCGGCGGCTCTGGAAACACCATATATTTT.

The CDR3 nucleotides read TGCAGCGTTGAAGATACCGGGACAGGGGTCGGCTACACCTTC. It translates to CSVEDTGTGVGYTF. V usage is TRBV29-1 and J usage is TRBJ1-2; 10 bases are a match to TRBD1. V lost 0 bases and J lost 8; bases outside the gene matches: 6. There are 14 residues in the CDR3. Germline-derived CDR1 and CDR2 are SQVTM and ANQGSEA.

This chain connects TRBV29-1 to TRBJ1-1; 7 bases are a match to TRBD1. J was trimmed by 5 bases and V by 3 bases; bases with no gene match: 9. In germline, CDR1 is SQVTM, CDR2 ANQGSEA. The CDR3 consists of 14 residues. CDR3 amino acids: CSVERDSYGTEAFF. CDR3 DNA: TGCAGCGTTGAGAGGGACAGCTATGGGACTGAAGCTTTCTTT.